Listed below are T cell receptor beta chains from one sample, sequenced in a study of cytomegalovirus exposure and HLA in healthy donors. This table comes from immunoSEQ multiplex PCR, and its TCRdb copy is limited to in-frame clones, with some not included. In total, the table holds 140,000 to 150,000 clones. Sample: PBMCs. The receptors here all came from a male donor in good health and CMV-seronegative. CDR3s include the opening cysteine and the closing phenylalanine or tryptophan. A D gene is named only where the DNA matches it firmly.

V,J,D,DNA,CDR3
TRBV7-2,TRBJ2-7,NA,TGTGCCAGCAGCATGGGCCGTGCCTACGAGCAGTACTTC,CASSMGRAYEQYF
TRBV6-5,TRBJ2-1,TRBD1,TGTGCCAGCAGTCAGGGGGCCTACAATGAGCAGTTCTTC,CASSQGAYNEQFF
TRBV29-1,TRBJ2-1,TRBD2,TGCAGTTCTCCGGGACTAAACTACAATGAGCAGTTCTTC,CSSPGLNYNEQFF
TRBV27,TRBJ1-6,TRBD1,TGTGCCAGCAGTTTAACGGAGGACAGGAAATATAATTCACCCCTCCACTTT,CASSLTEDRKYNSPLHF
TRBV6-5,TRBJ2-7,NA,TGTGCCAGCAGTTTGACAGTTGATGACGAGCAGTACTTC,CASSLTVDDEQYF
TRBV9,TRBJ1-5,TRBD1,TGTGCCAGCAGCTCCGACAGGGTTGGACAGCCCCAGCATTTT,CASSSDRVGQPQHF
TRBV9,TRBJ2-1,NA,TGTGCCAGCAGCGTAGCGCTCCGGGACTACAATGAGCAGTTCTTC,CASSVALRDYNEQFF
TRBV6-1,TRBJ1-2,TRBD1,TGTGCCAGCAGTGAACCCGGCAGGGGGCAGGGTGGCTACACCTTC,CASSEPGRGQGGYTF
TRBV6-1,TRBJ1-2,NA,TGTGCCAGCAGTGAAGCAGCGCAACCCTACGATGGCTACACCTTC,CASSEAAQPYDGYTF
TRBV5-4,TRBJ2-7,TRBD1,TGTGCCAGCAGCCCGGGGACAGTTTTGGAGCAGTACTTC,CASSPGTVLEQYF
TRBV6-4,TRBJ2-3,TRBD2,TGTGCCAGCGCGTCGACTAGCGCTCTCACAGATACGCAGTATTTT,CASASTSALTDTQYF
TRBV28,TRBJ2-7,TRBD1,TGTGCCAGCAGTCCCGGGACAGGGGACGAGCAGTACTTC,CASSPGTGDEQYF
TRBV4-1,TRBJ1-5,TRBD1,TGCGCCAGCAGCACGGGGACAGGGGTCGGGCCCCAGCATTTT,CASSTGTGVGPQHF
TRBV29-1,TRBJ1-1,NA,TGCAGCGTTGGCGGGCCCGAAGCTTTCTTT,CSVGGPEAFF
TRBV7-3,TRBJ1-2,NA,TGTGCCAGCAGCTTACAGGTAAGCCTTAACTATGGCTACACCTTC,CASSLQVSLNYGYTF
TRBV14,TRBJ2-1,TRBD2,TGTGCCAGCAGCCCGGGACTAGCTTCCTACAATGAGCAGTTCTTC,CASSPGLASYNEQFF
TRBV6-5,TRBJ2-6,NA,TGTGCCAGCAGTCAGGGGACAGGGGCCAACGTCCTGACTTTC,CASSQGTGANVLTF
TRBV10-3,TRBJ1-1,NA,TGTGCCATCAGTGAGGGGGGTCGGGAGGATCGGGCTTTCTTT,CAISEGGREDRAFF
TRBV15,TRBJ2-7,NA,TGTGCCACCAGCAGTTACGGAGCCTACGAGCAGTACTTC,CATSSYGAYEQYF
TRBV6-6,TRBJ2-2,NA,TGTGCCAGCGGGAAACAGGTTGCCTCCACCGGGGAGCTGTTTTTT,CASGKQVASTGELFF
TRBV6-5,TRBJ1-2,NA,TGTGCCAGCAGTTACGGGGCTCAGGGAGGCTACACCTTC,CASSYGAQGGYTF
TRBV5-6,TRBJ1-6,NA,TGTGCCAGCAGCTTGGGCCCAGGGGCTGAGTACTATAATTCACCCCTCCACTTT,CASSLGPGAEYYNSPLHF
TRBV30,TRBJ2-1,TRBD2,TGTGCCTGGAGTGTTTTAGCGGGAGAATACAATGAGCAGTTCTTC,CAWSVLAGEYNEQFF
TRBV4-3,TRBJ2-2,NA,TGCGCCAGCAGCCAAGCTATAGCGGTGTACACCGGGGAGCTGTTTTTT,CASSQAIAVYTGELFF
TRBV12-5,TRBJ2-3,TRBD2,TGTGCTAGTGGTTTGGTACCGGGCATTCGACTAGCGGAACATAGAGATACGCAGTATTTT,CASGLVPGIRLAEHRDTQYF
TRBV6-5,TRBJ1-1,NA,TGTGCCAGCAGTTACCCAGGGGTTCAAGCTTTCTTT,CASSYPGVQAFF
TRBV25-1,TRBJ2-7,TRBD2,TGTGCCAGCAACACGGGAGGCTACGAGCAGTACTTC,CASNTGGYEQYF
TRBV6-5,TRBJ2-7,TRBD1,TGTGCCAGCAGTCGGAACGGGGACAGTTCCTACGAGCAGTACTTC,CASSRNGDSSYEQYF
TRBV2,TRBJ2-3,NA,TGTGCCAGCAGTTGGCAGGGGTCGTATTTT,CASSWQGSYF
TRBV9,TRBJ2-3,NA,TGTGCCAGCAGCGGACAGGGAAGGGGGGCAGATACGCAGTATTTT,CASSGQGRGADTQYF
TRBV18,TRBJ1-1,NA,TGTGCCAGCTCCCCTTCACAGATGAACACTGAAGCTTTCTTT,CASSPSQMNTEAFF
TRBV30,TRBJ1-3,NA,TGTGCCTGGAGTGTAACGGCGGGGGGAAACACCATATATTTT,CAWSVTAGGNTIYF
TRBV5-1,TRBJ2-5,NA,TGCGCCAGCAGCAAGGGTGGGGCGGGAAGAGAAGAGACCCAGTACTTC,CASSKGGAGREETQYF
TRBV9,TRBJ1-4,TRBD1,TGTGCCAGCAGCGGGGACAGGGTGAATGAAAAACTGTTTTTT,CASSGDRVNEKLFF
TRBV19,TRBJ1-2,NA,TGTGCCAGTAGTATAGATGGAGACAGAAATGGCTACACCTTC,CASSIDGDRNGYTF
TRBV30,TRBJ1-5,NA,TGTGCCTGGAGTCCCTCGAATCAGCCCCAGCATTTT,CAWSPSNQPQHF
TRBV5-1,TRBJ1-1,TRBD1,TGCGCCAGCAGCTTAACAGGGGACGACACTGAAGCTTTCTTT,CASSLTGDDTEAFF
TRBV28,TRBJ1-4,NA,TGTGCCAGCAGAGACAGTCTCCCGGAAAAACTGTTTTTT,CASRDSLPEKLFF
TRBV29-1,TRBJ1-2,NA,TGCAGCGTTGGAGCGTCTAACTATGGCTACACCTTC,CSVGASNYGYTF
TRBV7-2,TRBJ2-1,TRBD2,TGTGCCAGCAGCCACCTTTGGGGACTAGCGGGAGGTACTGAGCAGTTCTTC,CASSHLWGLAGGTEQFF
TRBV10-3,TRBJ1-2,NA,TGTGCCATCGGGGCAGGGTATCCACAAGAGTCAACCTATGGCTACACCTTC,CAIGAGYPQESTYGYTF
TRBV6-4,TRBJ1-1,TRBD1,TGTGCCAGCCAACCGACAGGGGACCACGGCACTGAAGCTTTCTTT,CASQPTGDHGTEAFF
TRBV30,TRBJ1-4,NA,TGTGCCTGGAGTGTTCAGTCTAATGAAAAACTGTTTTTT,CAWSVQSNEKLFF
TRBV14,TRBJ1-1,NA,TGTGCCAGCAGCCAAGATCGCAACAATTTAGAAGCTTTCTTT,CASSQDRNNLEAFF
TRBV7-2,TRBJ2-4,NA,TGTGCCAGCACCTTGGGGGGTGTCAAAAACATTCAGTACTTC,CASTLGGVKNIQYF
TRBV7-2,TRBJ1-1,TRBD1,TGTGCCAGCAGCAGCCAGGGGGGTCTCACTGAAGCTTTCTTT,CASSSQGGLTEAFF
TRBV11-2,TRBJ2-3,TRBD1,TGTGCCAGCAGCTCGCGGAGGGAAGGAGGACAGGGGTTTGCAGATACGCAGTATTTT,CASSSRREGGQGFADTQYF
TRBV11-1,TRBJ2-2,NA,TGTGCCCTTGAGCGAGCGAACACCGGGGAGCTGTTTTTT,CALERANTGELFF